The 14 T cell receptor beta chains below were found in one sample sequenced in a study of CD8+ T cells in alopecia areata. RNA extraction was followed by reverse transcription into cDNA, which acted as the sequencing template. Here immunoSEQ multiplex PCR was the method, and the copy in TCRdb shows in-frame clones only, minus some. Here the sample spans around 140,000 clones, roughly 50% being singletons. The specimen was CD4+ T cells sorted from blood. The receptors shown here come from a human donor with alopecia areata.

The chain is built from TRBV5-1 and TRBJ1-2, with 8 bases that match TRBD1. Germline V lookup: CDR1 SGHRS, CDR2 YFSETQ. Trimming removed 4 bases from V and 0 bases from J; junction bases left unmatched: 2. The CDR3 is 14 amino acids. CDR3 in amino acids: CASSPDRANYGYTF. The CDR3 region has the DNA TGCGCCAGCAGCCCGGACAGGGCTAACTATGGCTACACCTTC.

This clone turned up a few times. The rearrangement links TRBV2 to TRBJ2-3, with no clear D. Trimming took 6 bases from V and 4 from J, leaving 8 bases between them. The CDR3 loop spans 12 amino acids. Germline V CDR1 and CDR2: SNHLY, FYNNEI. The CDR3 loop is CASRVGSDTQYF. The CDR3 bases are TGTGCCAGCAGGGTCGGCTCAGATACGCAGTATTTT.

This clone has a handful of counts. The chain carries TRBV19 and TRBJ2-3; 8 bases are shared with TRBD2. Trimming removed 6 bases from V and 6 bases from J; junction bases left unmatched: 5. This CDR3 comprises 13 residues. The germline V gene has CDR1 LNHDA and CDR2 SQIVND (reference sequence). CDR3 region: CASSDVAGDTQYF. In nucleotides, the CDR3 is TGTGCCAGTAGCGATGTAGCGGGGGATACGCAGTATTTT. The full variable domain, its missing parts supplied by reference TRBV19 and TRBJ2-3, is DGGITQSPKYLFRKEGQNVTLSCEQNLNHDAMYWYRQDPGQGLRLIYYSQIVNDFQKGDIAEGYSVSREKKESFPLTVTSAQKNPTAFYLCASSDVAGDTQYFGPGTRLTVL.

The chain is built from TRBV29-1 and TRBJ1-2; 9 bases line up with TRBD1. CDR1 and CDR2 (germline): SQVTM, ANQGSEA. The CDR3 spans 13 residues. With 6 bases clipped from V and 4 bases from J, the junction kept 6 bases outside the gene matches. The CDR3 sequence: CSVATGGSYGYTF. The CDR3 DNA follows: TGCAGCGTGGCTACAGGGGGCAGCTATGGCTACACCTTC.

In DNA, the CDR3 is TGTGCCACCAGCAGAGAGGGACAGGGGCGCACTGAAGCTTTCTTT. This gives the protein CATSREGQGRTEAFF. The rearrangement links TRBV15 to TRBJ1-1, with 10 positions matching TRBD1. The germline gives CDR1 LNHNV, CDR2 YYDKDF (reference sequence). This CDR3 has 15 amino acids. V shed 0 bases, J shed 4 bases, and the junction held 2 bases outside the gene matches.

This clone was detected a few times. The V and J genes are TRBV29-1 and TRBJ1-2; D is unresolved. The V and J ends lost 4 bases and 8 bases respectively, with 14 bases between them. Germline CDR1 SQVTM, CDR2 ANQGSEA. CDR3 size: 12 residues. The CDR3 here is CSVVKGTGGYTF. In nucleotides, the CDR3 is TGCAGCGTTGTCAAGGGAACCGGAGGCTACACCTTC.

This clone was detected a few times. Written as DNA, the CDR3 is TGCGCCAGCAGCGTAAGCGGGAGCACATACGAGCAGTACTTC. This gives the protein CASSVSGSTYEQYF. This chain joins TRBV10-2 and TRBJ2-7; 8 bases line up with TRBD2. Unmatched junction bases numbered 8, after V lost 6 bases and J lost 4 bases. Germline V gene sequence: CDR1 WSHSY, CDR2 SAAADI. The CDR3 extends over 14 amino acids.

V usage is TRBV11-1 and J usage is TRBJ2-3; no clear D gene. Germline CDR1 and CDR2: SGHAT and FQDESV (reference sequence). The CDR3 totals 14 residues. Trimming stripped 3 bases from V and 2 bases from J, with 9 bases between. This CDR3 is CASSLPGITDTQYF. In nucleotides, the CDR3 is TGTGCCAGCAGCTTGCCAGGTATCACAGATACGCAGTATTTT.

V gene TRBV29-1 combines with J gene TRBJ2-5, with TRBD2 matching over 8 bases. This CDR3 spans 12 amino acids. V was pared by 7 bases and J by 5 bases, with 6 bases of the junction left unmatched. Germline-derived CDR1 and CDR2 are SQVTM and ANQGSEA. CDR3 in amino acids: CSGGLEWETQYF. The CDR3 DNA sequence: TGCAGCGGGGGACTAGAGTGGGAGACCCAGTACTTC.

This clone showed up just a few times. The chain links TRBV29-1 to TRBJ1-5; D might be TRBD1 (6 bases). The germline gives CDR1 SQVTM, CDR2 ANQGSEA. The CDR3 contains 12 residues. As DNA, the CDR3 is TGCAACCAAACAGGGAACGATCAGCCCCAGCATTTT. This gives the protein CNQTGNDQPQHF.

The chain combines TRBV9 with TRBJ2-7, with TRBD1 matching 9 bases. After removal of 0 bases from V and 4 bases from J, the junction contained 5 bases not matched to a gene. The CDR3 consists of 15 residues. The germline V gene encodes CDR1 SGDLS and CDR2 YYNGEE. The CDR3 loop reads CASSVEAGTGYEQYF. CDR3 nucleotide sequence: TGTGCCAGCAGCGTAGAGGCAGGGACAGGGTACGAGCAGTACTTC.

The chain uses TRBV29-1 and TRBJ2-5; the D is unclear. The CDR3 is 12 residues long. Between the trimmed V and J ends, which lost 3 bases and 1 base, there was a span of 6 bases. CDR1 and CDR2 (germline): SQVTM, ANQGSEA. The CDR3 protein is CSVERFQETQYF. In DNA, the CDR3 is TGCAGCGTTGAGCGGTTCCAAGAGACCCAGTACTTC.

J is TRBJ2-3 and V is TRBV29-1; TRBD2 is a possible D gene (5 bases). Trimming shortened V by 4 bases and J by 1 base, and 6 bases separated the two germline ends. CDR1 is SQVTM and CDR2 is ANQGSEA in the germline V gene. The CDR3 contains 12 residues. CDR3 in DNA: TGCAGCGTTGGGACTGGCACAGATACGCAGTATTTT. Translated: CSVGTGTDTQYF.

The chain carries TRBV27 and TRBJ2-5, with a weak D call TRBD2 (5 bases). Germline assignment: CDR1 MNHEY and CDR2 SMNVEV (reference sequence). Trimming stripped 6 bases from V and 9 bases from J, with 14 bases between. There are 12 residues in the CDR3. The CDR3 DNA reads as TGTGCCAGCAGCCGCCCCTCCGGGGCCCAGTACTTC. It translates to CASSRPSGAQYF.